The T cell receptor (beta chain) under discussion was sequenced for a study of blood T cells in healthy people across ages. Through a sample-barcoded 5' primer and a J-beta primer mix, a second PCR was run for 7 to 11 cycles. One entry per CDR3 protein, called by TCRdb with MiXCR from the 5' RACE reads. The sample holds 1.5 million to 2 million distinct CDR3 sequences, around 50% seen once. Ends included, the CDR3 has 15 residues. Ranging in age from about 6 to 95, the donors were healthy Caucasian individuals from Russia. In its sample, this clonotype was seen a few times. Its antigen is not identified. No DNA is shown, since the ends of the CDR3 on it are uncertain; the CDR3 is the one TCRdb lists. Notes on the study in general: Long-lived donors had more naive CD4+ cells and higher diversity than aged donors. With age, beta diversity per million T cells declined roughly linearly, significantly by 40.

The specimen sequenced was blood. This sequence was found in a woman aged 40 to 55 in good health. This chain connects TRBV12-3 or TRBV12-4 to TRBJ2-1; no check of the table's D call, TRBD2, against the DNA was made. This chain's CDR3 is CASILGVDPEGEQFF.